What follows describes a single T cell receptor beta chain. The clone's antigen remains unknown. No much larger clonotype is one base removed from it; base qualities were not supplied. The cohort comprised 25 to 30 patients with locally advanced or metastatic urothelial carcinoma treated at Memorial Sloan Kettering on a trial protocol. Peripheral blood mononuclear cells were collected pretreatment and during treatment, at between 1 and 8 total time points per patient. The Qiagen DNeasy Blood extraction kit was used to purify genomic DNA from total PBMCs and from tumor samples. PBMCs were collected pretreatment and during treatment, and were isolated and stored as previously described. This record belongs to a study of PD-L1 blockade in urothelial cancer (dated by TCRdb to 2015 to 2018). Context from the whole study: All patients started therapy around 2014 and received atezolizumab 1,200 mg intravenously every 3 weeks. About 85% of the roughly 29 patients were males with bladder-origin urothelial cancer, and about 65% of the roughly 30 reported a prior smoking history. Patients had an ECOG performance status of 0 or 1 and had received between 0 and 3 prior chemotherapy regimens. Blood samples were analyzed at two time points: 3 weeks after treatment start (second dose) and 6 weeks after treatment start. Blood samples yielded a median of roughly 140,000 T cells and roughly 83,000 unique TCRs, with median clonality 0.080. The study, an exploratory multi-omic analysis, examined somatic, immune and clinical correlates of response to PD-L1 blockade with atezolizumab in urothelial cancer. Pretreatment tumor samples and matched peripheral blood, collected serially before and after atezolizumab treatment, underwent TCR sequencing. Durable clinical benefit meant progression-free survival longer than 6 months, and TCR features were also tested against progression-free and overall survival. In the same patients, pretreatment tumors underwent whole exome sequencing and RNA sequencing in addition to TCR sequencing. Durable clinical benefit was achieved by nine patients and was not achieved by 20 patients. Under 30 patients had pretreatment blood TCR-seq, roughly 25 had at least one posttreatment blood collection, and roughly 25 had tumor TCR-seq.

Synthetic TCR analog templates were spiked into each PCR to estimate absolute template abundance from read counts. The immunoSEQ assay was used to amplify TCRbeta CDR3 regions from genomic DNA with bias-controlled V and J gene primers. Rearranged TCRbeta segments were sequenced at approximately 20X coverage. Under the source paper's analysis protocol: Sequencing errors were corrected by clustering, and CDR3s were annotated against IMGT so that V, D and J genes could be assigned. Downstream analyses used only productive TCRbeta rearrangements and left out out-of-frame or stop-codon sequences. To compute clonality, Shannon entropy was normalized by the log of the number of unique productive sequences and then subtracted from one. Fisher's exact test with Benjamini-Hochberg correction, at a threshold of adjusted p below 0.01, was used to find clones that differed between time points or between blood and tumor. TCRdb limited this immuneACCESS table to in-frame rearrangements with V and J called. A share of clones is missing; checked studies link under half to unresolved V genes, and the rest is unexplained. V, J and clone size derive from that table, while D and trimming were established from the DNA sequence. The sample table contains about 110,000 clones; only one count was recorded for about 85% of them. The ten largest clones represent 2% to 3% of the sample.

The study at large found these results: Because of the small sample size (n ≈ 29) and the many exploratory analyses performed, the results are intended to be regarded as hypothesis-generating. A pretreatment peripheral blood TCR clonality below the median was linked to improved progression-free and overall survival. Greater expansion of tumor-associated TCR clones in peripheral blood 3 weeks after the start of treatment was observed in patients with durable benefit (n ≈ 20, p = 0.022).

V lost 7 bases and J lost 9 bases; the stretch between them is 17 bases long. The CDR3 has 13 amino acids, counting the end cysteine and phenylalanine. Kept here is only the CDR3 DNA, which spans 39 bases and is read in frame from base 1. CDR1 and CDR2, per the germline V gene, are SGDLS and YYNGEE. This receptor chain uses TRBV9 and TRBJ1-3, and perhaps TRBD1 as D gene, on 6 matching bases. Sequencing was performed on PBMCs, taken around atezolizumab (anti-PD-L1) treatment. This receptor was taken from a man aged 45 to 65 with urothelial cancer. The nucleotides are TGTGCCAGCGGGGATACAGGGAGAACCACCATATATTTT. Its amino acids are CASGDTGRTTIYF.